This T cell receptor (beta chain) was sequenced for a study of T cells in Graves' hyperthyroidism and ophthalmopathy. Study findings and constraints: Ophthalmopathy prediction by the model preceded onset by a median about 6 months. Blood samples included most of the expanded thyroid clonotypes exceeding 0.001.

This clonotype showed up just once. Its antigen is undetermined. V was clipped by 1 base and J by 2 bases, with 12 bases between them. The CDR3 covers 15 residues. Germline V gene lookup returns CDR1 SGHTA and CDR2 FQGNSA. RNA transcripts provided the source from which TCR beta CDR3 regions were amplified. The TCR CDR3 first-round RT-PCR relied on the HTBI primer set. MiXCR, applied by TCRdb to the multiplex PCR reads, yields one record per CDR3 protein. The data contain 480,000 or so distinct CDR3 sequences, 40% to 50% of them singletons. Diagnosis rested on symptoms, serum thyroxine and TRAb, thyroid ultrasound, and orbital computed tomography.

Sequenced sample: peripheral blood or thyroid tissue (not recorded which). The V gene is TRBV7-2, the J gene TRBJ2-7; D gene ambiguous. The clonotype was recovered from an adult woman with Graves' disease, either hyperthyroidism or ophthalmopathy (not recorded which). The DNA for the CDR3 is TGTGCCAGCAGCTTAGGACCCGCTTTGACCTACGAGCAGTACTTC. Translation: CASSLGPALTYEQYF. Using reference TRBV7-2 and TRBJ2-7 for the parts outside the CDR3, the full variable domain is GAGVSQSPSNKVTEKGKDVELRCDPISGHTALYWYRQSLGQGLEFLIYFQGNSAPDKSGLPSDRFSAERTGGSVSTLTIQRTQQEDSAVYLCASSLGPALTYEQYFGPGTRLTVT.